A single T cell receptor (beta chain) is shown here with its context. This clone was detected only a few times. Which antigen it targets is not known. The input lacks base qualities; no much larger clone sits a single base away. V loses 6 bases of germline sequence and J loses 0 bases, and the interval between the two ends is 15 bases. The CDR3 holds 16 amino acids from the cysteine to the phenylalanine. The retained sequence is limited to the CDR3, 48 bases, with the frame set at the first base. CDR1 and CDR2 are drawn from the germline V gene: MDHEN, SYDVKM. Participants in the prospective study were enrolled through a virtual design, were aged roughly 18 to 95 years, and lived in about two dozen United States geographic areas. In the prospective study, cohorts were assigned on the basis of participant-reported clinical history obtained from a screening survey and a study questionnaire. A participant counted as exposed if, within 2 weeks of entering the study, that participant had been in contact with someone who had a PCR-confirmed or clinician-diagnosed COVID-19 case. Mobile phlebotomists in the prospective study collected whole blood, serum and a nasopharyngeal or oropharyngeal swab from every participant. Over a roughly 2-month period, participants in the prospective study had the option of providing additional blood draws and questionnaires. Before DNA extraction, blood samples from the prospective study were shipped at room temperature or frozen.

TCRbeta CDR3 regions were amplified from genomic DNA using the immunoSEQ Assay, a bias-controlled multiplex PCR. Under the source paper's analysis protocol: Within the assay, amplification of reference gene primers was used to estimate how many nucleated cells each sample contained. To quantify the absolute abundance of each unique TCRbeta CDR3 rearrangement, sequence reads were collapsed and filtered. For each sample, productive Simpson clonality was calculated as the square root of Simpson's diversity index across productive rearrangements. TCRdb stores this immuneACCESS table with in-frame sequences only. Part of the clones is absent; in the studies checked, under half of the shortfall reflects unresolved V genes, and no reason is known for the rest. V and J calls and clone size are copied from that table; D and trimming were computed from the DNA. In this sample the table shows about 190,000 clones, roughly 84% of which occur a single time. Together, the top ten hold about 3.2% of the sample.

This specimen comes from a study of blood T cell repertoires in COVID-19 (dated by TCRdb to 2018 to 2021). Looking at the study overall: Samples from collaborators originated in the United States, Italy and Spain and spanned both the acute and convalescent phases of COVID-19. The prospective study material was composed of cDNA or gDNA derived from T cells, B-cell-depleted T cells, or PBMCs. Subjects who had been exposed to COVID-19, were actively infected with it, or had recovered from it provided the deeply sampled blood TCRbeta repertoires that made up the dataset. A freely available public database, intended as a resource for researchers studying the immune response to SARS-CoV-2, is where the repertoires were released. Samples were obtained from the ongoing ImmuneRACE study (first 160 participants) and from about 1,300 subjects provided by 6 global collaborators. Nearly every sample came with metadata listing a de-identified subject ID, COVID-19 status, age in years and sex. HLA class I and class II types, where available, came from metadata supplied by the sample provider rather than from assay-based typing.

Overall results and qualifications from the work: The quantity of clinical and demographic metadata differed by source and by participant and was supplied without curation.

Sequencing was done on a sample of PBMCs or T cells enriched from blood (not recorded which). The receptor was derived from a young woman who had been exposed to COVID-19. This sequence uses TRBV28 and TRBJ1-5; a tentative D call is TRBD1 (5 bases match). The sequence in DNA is TGTGCCAGCAGCTTCAGGGTAGGGATTAGCAATCAGCCCCAGCATTTT. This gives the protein CASSFRVGISNQPQHF.